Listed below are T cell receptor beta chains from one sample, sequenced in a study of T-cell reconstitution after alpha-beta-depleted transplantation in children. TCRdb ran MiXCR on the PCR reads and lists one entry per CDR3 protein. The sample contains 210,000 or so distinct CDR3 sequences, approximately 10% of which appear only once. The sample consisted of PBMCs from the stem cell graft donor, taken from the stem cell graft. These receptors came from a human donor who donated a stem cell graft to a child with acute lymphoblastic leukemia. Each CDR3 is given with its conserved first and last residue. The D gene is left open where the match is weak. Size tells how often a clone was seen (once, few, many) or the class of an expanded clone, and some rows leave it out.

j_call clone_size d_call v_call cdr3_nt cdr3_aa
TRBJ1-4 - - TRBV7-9 TGTGCCAGCAGGGGGTGGGGAAGTGAAAAACTGTTTTTT CASRGWGSEKLFF
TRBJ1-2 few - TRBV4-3 TGCGCCAGCAGCCAAGGGACACTCTATGGCTACACCTTC CASSQGTLYGYTF
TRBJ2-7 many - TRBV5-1 TGCGCCAGCAGCTTAGGGACACCTCCCTACGAGCAGTACTTC CASSLGTPPYEQYF
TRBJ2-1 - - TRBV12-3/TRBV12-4 TGTGCCAGCAGTTGGATGCTCGGGACCAGAGCGGATGAGCAGTTCTTC CASSWMLGTRADEQFF
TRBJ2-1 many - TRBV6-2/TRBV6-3 TGTGCCAGCAGCACCGGGATCGCCTCGAGGAATGAGCAGTTCTTC CASSTGIASRNEQFF
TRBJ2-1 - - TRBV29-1 TGCAGCGTTGAAAGTGGGGCGCCTCAAGGGGAGCAGTTCTTC CSVESGAPQGEQFF
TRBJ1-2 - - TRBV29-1 TGCAGCGTTGGGTACGAGGGGAACTATGGCTACACCTTC CSVGYEGNYGYTF
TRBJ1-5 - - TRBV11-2 TGTGCCAGCAGCCAAAATAGCAATCAGCCCCAGCATTTT CASSQNSNQPQHF
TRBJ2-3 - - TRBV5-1 TGCGCCAGCAGCATCGATGGACAATCCTTGGATACGGAGTATTTT CASSIDGQSLDTEYF
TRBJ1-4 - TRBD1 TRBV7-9 TGTGCCAGCAGCTTAACCGGGACAGCAATCGGCGAAAAACTGTTTTTT CASSLTGTAIGEKLFF
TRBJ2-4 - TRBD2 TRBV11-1 TGTGCCAGCAGCCCGAGGACTAGCGGGGGGCCGGGCAAAAACATTCAGTACTTC CASSPRTSGGPGKNIQYF
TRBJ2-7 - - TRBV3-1 TGTGCCAGCAGCCAAGCGGGACACAACTACGAGCAGTACTTC CASSQAGHNYEQYF
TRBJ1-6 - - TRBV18 TGTGCCAGCTCACCCAGCCGGGGGCTGGATTCACCCCTCCACTTT CASSPSRGLDSPLHF
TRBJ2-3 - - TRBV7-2 TGTGCCAGCAGCTTTGGGGGATCAGGGCGCGATACGCAGTATTTT CASSFGGSGRDTQYF
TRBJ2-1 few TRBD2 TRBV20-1 TGCAGTGCTGGGCCGGGACTAGGTTACAATGAGCAGTTCTTC CSAGPGLGYNEQFF